What follows are 14 T cell receptor beta chains derived from one specimen sequenced in a study of T cell repertoires in cytomegalovirus infection (dated by TCRdb to about 2019). This sample was sequenced with an Illumina HiSeq 1500. TCRdb reanalyzed the raw reads on its own, using fastp at Q25 for trimming and MiXCR for clone calling, and kept in-frame beta chains. Records with the same CDR3 protein are collapsed into one entry carrying the most frequent genes and DNA. This sample comprises fewer than 200,000 distinct CDR3 sequences, about 20% of them detected only once. The ten top clones hold roughly 2.9% of the sample. Sequenced input: PBMCs. All receptors come from a human donor in good health (CMV status not recorded). Some clones in this sample may be carry-over from other donors' samples.

This clonotype turned up a few times. The rearrangement links TRBV7-9 to TRBJ1-1; TRBD1 aligns across 8 bases. The junction had 7 bases not matched to a gene; V was cut back by 1 base and J by 3 bases. This CDR3 is 16 amino acids long. Germline V gene lookup returns CDR1 SEHNR and CDR2 FQNEAQ (reference sequence). The chain's CDR3 is CASSLGSGGGHTEAFF. The CDR3 DNA follows: TGTGCCAGCAGCTTAGGGTCAGGGGGCGGGCACACTGAAGCTTTCTTT.

This clonotype was seen only a few times. V usage is TRBV23-1 and J usage is TRBJ2-3; D gene uncertain. TRBV23-1 is identified as an open reading frame with a role that is uncertain. The CDR3 runs to 15 residues. V dropped 2 bases and J dropped 0 bases, with 9 bases sitting between them. For the CDR3, the DNA is TGCGCCAGCAGTCAAAAGGGAACAAGCACAGATACGCAGTATTTT. Encoded protein: CASSQKGTSTDTQYF.

This clonotype has a handful of counts. The chain carries TRBV5-1 and TRBJ2-5, with 13 bases fitting TRBD2. The V gene's germline CDR1 is SGHRS and CDR2 YFSETQ. V was clipped by 0 bases and J by 2 bases; unmatched bases: 4. The CDR3 runs to 17 residues. CDR3 coding DNA: TGCGCCAGCAGCTTGGCGACTAGCGGGAGGCTTCAAGAGACCCAGTACTTC. Translating gives CASSLATSGRLQETQYF.

V gene TRBV12-3 or TRBV12-4 combines with J gene TRBJ1-1; D is uncertain. The CDR3 totals 12 residues. V was clipped by 2 bases and J by 3 bases, with 4 bases between them. The CDR3 here is CASSLFDTEAFF. In DNA form, the CDR3 reads TGTGCCAGCAGTTTATTTGACACTGAAGCTTTCTTT.

This chain links TRBV2 with TRBJ2-1; 7 positions agree with TRBD2. Germline V gene data show CDR1 as SNHLY and CDR2 as FYNNEI. Germline trimming cut 6 bases from V and 3 bases from J; bases unmatched to any gene: 2. The CDR3 has 13 residues. This CDR3 is CASRGTNYNEQFF. The CDR3 DNA reads TGTGCCAGCAGAGGGACTAACTACAATGAGCAGTTCTTC. The full variable domain, its missing parts supplied by reference TRBV2 and TRBJ2-1, is EPEVTQTPSHQVTQMGQEVILRCVPISNHLYFYWYRQILGQKVEFLVSFYNNEISEKSEIFDDQFSVERPDGSNFTLKIRSTKLEDSAMYFCASRGTNYNEQFFGPGTRLTVL.

This clonotype was seen a single time. CDR3: CASSRGFDTYEQYF. Written as DNA, the CDR3 is TGTGCCAGCAGCCGAGGGTTCGATACCTACGAGCAGTACTTC. The rearrangement joins TRBV7-3 to TRBJ2-7, with D possibly matching TRBD2 (5 bases). The CDR3 has 14 residues. CDR1 and CDR2 from the germline V gene are SGHTA and FQGTGA. V lost 5 bases and J lost 2, with 13 bases in between.

This clonotype showed up many times. The chain combines TRBV2 with TRBJ2-7, with a tentative D call TRBD2 (6 bases). There are 14 residues in the CDR3. CDR1 is SNHLY and CDR2 is FYNNEI in the germline V gene. Trimming removed 3 bases at V and 3 bases at J, with 12 bases between. In nucleotides, the CDR3 is TGTGCCAGCAGTGAGTTTAGCGGTAACTACGAGCAGTACTTC. This sequence encodes CASSEFSGNYEQYF.

The chain recombines TRBV28 with TRBJ1-1; a weak D match, TRBD1 (6 bases). The germline CDR1 and CDR2 sequences are MDHEN and SYDVKM. The CDR3 totals 12 residues. V was clipped by 7 bases and J by 5 bases, with 11 bases between them. The CDR3 DNA is TGTGCCAGCACCATAGGGGGGACTGAAGCTTTCTTT. The encoded protein is CASTIGGTEAFF. Full variable domain (outside the CDR3, taken from reference TRBV28 and TRBJ1-1): DVKVTQSSRYLVKRTGEKVFLECVQDMDHENMFWYRQDPGLGLRLIYFSYDVKMKEKGDIPEGYSVSREKKERFSLILESASTNQTSMYLCASTIGGTEAFFGQGTRLTVV.

This clonotype was seen more than once but under ten times. V and J are TRBV7-9 and TRBJ2-7; D tentatively reads TRBD1 or TRBD2 (5 bases each). The germline V and J ends were trimmed by 5 bases and 5 bases, with 19 bases remaining between them. The CDR3 is 15 amino acids. Per germline, CDR1 SEHNR and CDR2 FQNEAQ (reference sequence). CDR3 nucleotides: TGTGCCAGCAGCCCCCGGGGTAGGGGCTACGACGAGCAGTACTTC. Translated, it gives CASSPRGRGYDEQYF.

This clonotype showed up just a few times. The J gene is TRBJ1-2, the V gene TRBV4-1; TRBD1 matches at 8 bases. The CDR3 runs to 14 residues. The ends lost 0 bases at V and 8 bases at J; junction bases unmatched: 5. From germline, CDR1 is MGHRA and CDR2 YSYEKL. CDR3 amino acids: CASSQEGTGGGYTF. CDR3 nucleotides: TGCGCCAGCAGCCAAGAAGGGACAGGAGGCGGCTACACCTTC.

Many counts were recorded for this clonotype. The chain uses TRBV29-1 and TRBJ2-3, with TRBD2 matching 10 bases. V lost 6 bases, J lost 5 bases, and 11 bases stayed unmatched. Germline V lookup: CDR1 SQVTM, CDR2 ANQGSEA. The CDR3 covers 15 residues. DNA for the CDR3: TGCAGCGTGAGTGGGGCTAGCGGGAGTGGAGATACGCAGTATTTT. This encodes CSVSGASGSGDTQYF.

The chain links TRBV7-3 to TRBJ2-7; weak D call: TRBD1 (6 bases). With 5 bases removed from V and 4 bases from J, the gap between germline ends came to 18 bases. This CDR3 has 15 residues. CDR1 and CDR2 from the germline V gene are SGHTA and FQGTGA. The CDR3 loop reads CASSPTTTGLYEQYF. The DNA of the CDR3 is TGTGCCAGCAGCCCTACTACGACAGGCCTTTACGAGCAGTACTTC.

There are a few counts of this clonotype. The V gene is TRBV7-8, the J gene TRBJ2-1, with D possibly being TRBD1 (6 bases). CDR1 and CDR2 (germline): SGHVS, FQNEAQ. The CDR3 has 16 amino acids. V was trimmed by 1 base and J by 8 bases, leaving 18 bases between them. CDR3 DNA: TGTGCCAGCAGCTTAGATTTAGGGGGACCGTTAGATGAGCAGTTCTTC. Encoded protein: CASSLDLGGPLDEQFF.

Concerning this clonotype: Mismatch with germline at one junction end may stem from a read error. The genes are TRBV11-2 and TRBJ1-3; no definite D call. Germline V gives CDR1 SGHAT, CDR2 FQNNGV. The CDR3 contains 13 residues. The chain's CDR3 is CASSLEWTSTPRF. The CDR3 DNA sequence: TGTGCCAGCAGCTTAGAATGGACCTCTACTCCCCGTTTT.